This TCR beta chain derives from a study of OX40 agonist ivuxolimab in advanced cancers. Study in general: Under the entry rules, prior anti-PD-1, anti-PD-L1 or anti-CTLA-4 therapy was allowed, and around 36% had some.

In germline, CDR1 is MNHNS, CDR2 SASEGT. CDR3 length equals 15 residues. V shed 5 bases and J 3 bases; nucleotides not matched to a gene: 8. Repertoires were generated with immunoSEQ multiplex PCR, while TCRdb's copy carries only in-frame clones and drops some. The table has some 83,000 clones, around nine tenths seen once. The sample in question was CD4+ or CD8+ T cells sorted from blood, obtained in a trial of the OX40 agonist ivuxolimab. The source is an adult with an advanced solid tumor such as melanoma, head and neck, liver or kidney cancer. The V and J genes are TRBV6-1 and TRBJ2-7; 9 bases match TRBD1. The chain's CDR3 is CASSSYGTGLYEQYF. Written as DNA, the CDR3 is TGTGCCAGCAGTTCCTACGGGACAGGGCTCTACGAGCAGTACTTC.